Below, one TCR beta chain is given with its context. This sample stems from a study of blood T cell repertoires in COVID-19. Across the whole study: Acute and convalescent COVID-19 samples came from the United States, Italy and Spain. PBMCs, B-cell-depleted T cells, or T cells provided the cDNA or gDNA that made up the material.

Clones were sequenced by immunoSEQ multiplex PCR, and TCRdb holds only the in-frame ones, with some missing. The sample lists approximately 180,000 clones, roughly 88% occurring once. The receptor comes from a man in his 60s with acute or convalescent COVID-19. Sequencing used peripheral blood.

CDR3 sequence (DNA): TGTGCCAGCAGTTCTGGACTAGCAAGGAATGAGCAGTTCTTC. Translated: CASSSGLARNEQFF. The J gene is TRBJ2-1, the V gene TRBV6-2 or TRBV6-3, with 8 bases identical to TRBD2. J lost 7 bases, V lost 4 bases, and 6 bases had no gene match. The CDR3 runs to 14 residues. Germline-derived CDR1 and CDR2 are MNHEY and SVGEGT.